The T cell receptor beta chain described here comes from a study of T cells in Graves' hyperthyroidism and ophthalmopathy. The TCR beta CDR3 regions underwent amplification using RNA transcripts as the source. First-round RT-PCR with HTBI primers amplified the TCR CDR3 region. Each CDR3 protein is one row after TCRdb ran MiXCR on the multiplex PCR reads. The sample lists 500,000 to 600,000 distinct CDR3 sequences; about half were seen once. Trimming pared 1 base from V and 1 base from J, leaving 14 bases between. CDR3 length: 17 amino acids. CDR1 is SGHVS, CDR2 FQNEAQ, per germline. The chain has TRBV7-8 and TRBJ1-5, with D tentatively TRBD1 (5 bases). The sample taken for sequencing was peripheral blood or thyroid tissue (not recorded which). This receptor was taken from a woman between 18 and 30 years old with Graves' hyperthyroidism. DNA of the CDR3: TGTGCCAGCAGCTTAGGGGGGGGGTTGATGAGCAATCAGCCCCAGCATTTT. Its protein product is CASSLGGGLMSNQPQHF.